This T cell receptor beta chain came from a study of OX40 agonist ivuxolimab in advanced cancers. Between the trimmed V and J ends, which lost 6 bases and 1 base, there was a span of 4 bases. The germline V gene encodes CDR1 PRHDT and CDR2 FYEKMQ (reference sequence). CDR3 size: 12 residues. Clones were sequenced by immunoSEQ multiplex PCR, and TCRdb holds only the in-frame ones, with some missing. The profile shows approximately 73,000 clones, around 86% of them singletons. Concerning this clone itself: Other DNA sequences in the same sample also yield this CDR3.

Specimen: CD4+ or CD8+ T cells sorted from blood, collected in a trial of the OX40 agonist ivuxolimab. The clonotype originates from an adult with an advanced solid tumor such as melanoma, head and neck, liver or kidney cancer. The chain employs TRBV13 and TRBJ1-3; D uncertain. Written as DNA, the CDR3 is TGTGCCAGCAGTTTGTCTGGAAACACCATATATTTT. It encodes CASSLSGNTIYF.